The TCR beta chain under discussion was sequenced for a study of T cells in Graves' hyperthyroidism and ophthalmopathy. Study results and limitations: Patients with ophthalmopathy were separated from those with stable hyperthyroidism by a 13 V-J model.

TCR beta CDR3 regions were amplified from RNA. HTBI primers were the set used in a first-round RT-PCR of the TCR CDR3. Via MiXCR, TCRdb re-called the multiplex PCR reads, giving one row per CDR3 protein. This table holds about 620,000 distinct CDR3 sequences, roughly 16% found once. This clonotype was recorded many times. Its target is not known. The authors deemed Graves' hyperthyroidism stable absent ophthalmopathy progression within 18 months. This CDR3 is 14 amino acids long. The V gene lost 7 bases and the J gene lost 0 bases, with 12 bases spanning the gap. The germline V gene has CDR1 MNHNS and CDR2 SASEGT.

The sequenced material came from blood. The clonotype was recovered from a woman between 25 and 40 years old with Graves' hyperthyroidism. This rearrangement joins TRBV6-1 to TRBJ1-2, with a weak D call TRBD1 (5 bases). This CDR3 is CASTSGSANYGYTF. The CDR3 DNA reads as TGTGCCAGCACCTCAGGGTCGGCTAACTATGGCTACACCTTC.